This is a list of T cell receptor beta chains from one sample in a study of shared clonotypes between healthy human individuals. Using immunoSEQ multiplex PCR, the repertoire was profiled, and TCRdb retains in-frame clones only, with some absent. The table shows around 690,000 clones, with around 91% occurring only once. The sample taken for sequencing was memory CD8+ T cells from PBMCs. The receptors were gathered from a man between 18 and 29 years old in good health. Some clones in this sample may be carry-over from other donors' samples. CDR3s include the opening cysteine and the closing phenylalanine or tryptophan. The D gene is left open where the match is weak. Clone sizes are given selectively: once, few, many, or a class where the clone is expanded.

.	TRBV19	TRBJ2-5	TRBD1	CASSTGQGLALKETQYF	TGTGCCAGTAGTACCGGACAGGGGTTGGCATTAAAAGAGACCCAGTACTTC
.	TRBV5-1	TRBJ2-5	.	CASSLEREMETQYF	TGCGCCAGCAGCTTGGAACGGGAGATGGAGACCCAGTACTTC
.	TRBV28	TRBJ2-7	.	CASSLVGDGEQYF	TGTGCCAGCAGTTTGGTAGGGGACGGAGAGCAGTACTTC
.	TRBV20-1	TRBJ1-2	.	CSAWSTGYTF	TGCAGTGCTTGGAGTACTGGCTACACCTTC
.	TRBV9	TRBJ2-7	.	CASSVGSGVISYEQYF	TGTGCCAGCAGCGTAGGTTCAGGGGTGATATCCTACGAGCAGTACTTC
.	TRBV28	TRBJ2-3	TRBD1	CASSSLPFDRASTDTQYF	TGTGCCAGCAGTTCTCTTCCATTTGACAGGGCTAGCACAGATACGCAGTATTTT
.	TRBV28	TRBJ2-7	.	CASSSTRRGGYEQYF	TGTGCCAGCAGTTCTACTCGGAGGGGGGGGTACGAGCAGTACTTC
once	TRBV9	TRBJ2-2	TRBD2	CASSAGLASGELFF	TGTGCCAGCAGCGCCGGACTAGCTTCCGGGGAGCTGTTTTTT
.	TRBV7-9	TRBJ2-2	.	CASSRRPGGTGELFF	TGTGCCAGCAGCCGGAGACCAGGAGGGACCGGGGAGCTGTTTTTT
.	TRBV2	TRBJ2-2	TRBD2	CATIKGAGAGTGELFF	TGTGCCACTATCAAGGGAGCGGGAGCGGGCACCGGGGAGCTGTTTTTT
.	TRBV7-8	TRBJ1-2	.	CASSPLQGVAGYTF	TGTGCCAGCAGCCCGCTACAGGGAGTGGCTGGCTACACCTTC
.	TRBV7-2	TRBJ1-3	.	CASSHRTGNSGNTIYF	TGTGCCAGCAGCCACCGGACGGGAAACTCTGGAAACACCATATATTTT
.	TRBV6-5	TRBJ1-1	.	CASFPAGPTNTEAFF	TGTGCCAGCTTTCCCGCCGGGCCAACGAACACTGAAGCTTTCTTT
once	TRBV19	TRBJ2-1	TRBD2	CASSIDSSGGYNEQFF	TGTGCCAGTAGTATAGACTCTAGCGGGGGATACAATGAGCAGTTCTTC
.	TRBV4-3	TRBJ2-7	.	CASSQILGGSYEQYF	TGCGCCAGCAGCCAAATTCTAGGCGGCTCCTACGAGCAGTACTTC
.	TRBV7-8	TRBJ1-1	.	CASSLVQGLDTEAFF	TGTGCCAGCAGCTTAGTCCAGGGATTAGACACTGAAGCTTTCTTT